Detailed here is one T cell receptor beta chain. The CDR3 extends over 14 amino acids. The V end was cut by 4 bases, the J end by 2 bases, with 13 bases between. Germline V gene data show CDR1 as SGHNT and CDR2 as YYREEE (reference sequence). This record comes from a study of blood T cell repertoires in COVID-19. Study background: Samples of COVID-19 (acute and convalescent) were obtained from the United States, Italy and Spain. Sources were T cells, B-cell-depleted T cells, or PBMCs; the material itself was cDNA or gDNA.

Seattle-derived patients entered the study during active infection and were followed longitudinally. Original processing notes: Amplifying reference gene primers gave estimates of nucleated cell counts. Only in-frame clones appear in the TCRdb table, and some are missing; sequencing was by immunoSEQ multiplex PCR. V and J calls plus clone size are reproduced from that table; the DNA served to infer D and trimming. The table records over 70,000 clones, roughly 90% of them present only once. The genes are TRBV5-4 and TRBJ2-7; a possible D gene is TRBD2 (7 bases). This receptor was obtained from a man between 50 and 59 years old with COVID-19, enrolled during active disease. The sample consisted of peripheral blood. CDR3 region: CASSPGEGAYEQYV. CDR3 nucleotides: TGTGCCAGCAGCCCCGGGGAGGGGGCCTACGAGCAGTACGTC.